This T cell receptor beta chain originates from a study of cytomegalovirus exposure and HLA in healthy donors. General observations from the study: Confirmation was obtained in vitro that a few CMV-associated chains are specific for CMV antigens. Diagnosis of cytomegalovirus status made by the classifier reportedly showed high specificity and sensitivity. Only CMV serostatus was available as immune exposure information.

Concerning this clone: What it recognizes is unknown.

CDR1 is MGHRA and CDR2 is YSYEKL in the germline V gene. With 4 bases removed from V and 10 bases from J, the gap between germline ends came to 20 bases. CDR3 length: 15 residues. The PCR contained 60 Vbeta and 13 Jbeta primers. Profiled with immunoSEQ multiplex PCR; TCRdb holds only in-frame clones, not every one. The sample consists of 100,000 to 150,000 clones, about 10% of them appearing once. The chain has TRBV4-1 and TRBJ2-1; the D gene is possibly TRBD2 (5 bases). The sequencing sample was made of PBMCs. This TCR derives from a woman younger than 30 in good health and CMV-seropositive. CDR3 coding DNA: TGCGCCAGCAGCCCAAGCGGTCCCCTCGCTTCCGAGCAGTTCTTC. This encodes CASSPSGPLASEQFF.